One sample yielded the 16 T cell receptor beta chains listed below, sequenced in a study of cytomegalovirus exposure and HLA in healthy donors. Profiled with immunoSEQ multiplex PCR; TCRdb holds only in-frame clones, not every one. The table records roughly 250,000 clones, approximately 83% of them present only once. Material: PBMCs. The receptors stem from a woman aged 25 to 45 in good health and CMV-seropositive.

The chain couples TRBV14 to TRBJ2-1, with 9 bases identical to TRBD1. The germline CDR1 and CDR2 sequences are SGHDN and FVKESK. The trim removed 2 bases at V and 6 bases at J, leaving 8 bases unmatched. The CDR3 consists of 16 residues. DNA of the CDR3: TGTGCCAGCAGCCAATATCTGGACAGGGGTAGCAATGAGCAGTTCTTC. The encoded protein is CASSQYLDRGSNEQFF.

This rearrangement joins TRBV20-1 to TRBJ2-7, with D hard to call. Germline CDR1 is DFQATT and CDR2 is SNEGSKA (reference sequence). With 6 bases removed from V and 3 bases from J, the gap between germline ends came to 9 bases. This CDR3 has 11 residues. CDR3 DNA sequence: TGCAGTGCGGAGCTCGACTACGAGCAGTACTTC. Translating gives CSAELDYEQYF.

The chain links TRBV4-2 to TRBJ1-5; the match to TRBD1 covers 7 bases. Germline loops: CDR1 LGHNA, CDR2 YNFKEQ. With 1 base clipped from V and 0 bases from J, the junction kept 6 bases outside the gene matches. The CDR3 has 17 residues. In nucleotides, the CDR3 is TGTGCCAGCAGCCAAGCGGCCGGGACAGATAGCAATCAGCCCCAGCATTTT. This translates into CASSQAAGTDSNQPQHF.

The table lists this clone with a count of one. Here the CDR3 DNA reads TGTGCCTGGAGGGCTCCCGTTTTGAACACCGGGGAGCTGTTTTTT. Amino acids: CAWRAPVLNTGELFF. The chain couples TRBV30 to TRBJ2-2; D unclear. Trimming left V 3 bases short and J 1 base short, with 12 bases between. The CDR3 is 15 residues long. CDR1 GTSNPN and CDR2 SVGIG come from the germline V gene (reference sequence).

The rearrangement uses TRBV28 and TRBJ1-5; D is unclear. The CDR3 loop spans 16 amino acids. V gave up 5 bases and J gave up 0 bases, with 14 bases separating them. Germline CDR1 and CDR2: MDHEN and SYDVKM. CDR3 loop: CASSPHRRDSNQPQHF. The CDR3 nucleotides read TGTGCCAGCAGTCCCCACCGGAGGGATAGCAATCAGCCCCAGCATTTT.

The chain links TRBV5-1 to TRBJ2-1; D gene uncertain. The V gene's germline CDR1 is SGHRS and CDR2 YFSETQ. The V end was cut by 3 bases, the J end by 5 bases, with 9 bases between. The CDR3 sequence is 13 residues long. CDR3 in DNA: TGCGCCAGCAGCTATATAACTCACAATGAGCAGTTCTTC. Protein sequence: CASSYITHNEQFF.

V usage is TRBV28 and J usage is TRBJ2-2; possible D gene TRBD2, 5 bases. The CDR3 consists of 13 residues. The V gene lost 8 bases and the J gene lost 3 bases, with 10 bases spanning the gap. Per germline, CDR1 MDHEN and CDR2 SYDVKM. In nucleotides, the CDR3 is TGTGCCAGCGGGAGACTTTACACCGGGGAGCTGTTTTTT. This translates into CASGRLYTGELFF. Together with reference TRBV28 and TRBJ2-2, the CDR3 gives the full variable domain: DVKVTQSSRYLVKRTGEKVFLECVQDMDHENMFWYRQDPGLGLRLIYFSYDVKMKEKGDIPEGYSVSREKKERFSLILESASTNQTSMYLCASGRLYTGELFFGEGSRLTVL.

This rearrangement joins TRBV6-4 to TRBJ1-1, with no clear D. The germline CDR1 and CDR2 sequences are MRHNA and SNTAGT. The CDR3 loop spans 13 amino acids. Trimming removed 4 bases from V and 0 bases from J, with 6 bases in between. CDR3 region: CASSAQLNTEAFF. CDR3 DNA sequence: TGTGCCAGCAGTGCACAGCTGAACACTGAAGCTTTCTTT.

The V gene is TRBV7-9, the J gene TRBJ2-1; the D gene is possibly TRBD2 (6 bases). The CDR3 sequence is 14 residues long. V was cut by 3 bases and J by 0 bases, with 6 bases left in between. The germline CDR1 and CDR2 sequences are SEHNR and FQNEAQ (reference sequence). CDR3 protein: CASSFGSSYNEQFF. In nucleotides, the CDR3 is TGTGCCAGCAGCTTCGGGAGCTCCTACAATGAGCAGTTCTTC.

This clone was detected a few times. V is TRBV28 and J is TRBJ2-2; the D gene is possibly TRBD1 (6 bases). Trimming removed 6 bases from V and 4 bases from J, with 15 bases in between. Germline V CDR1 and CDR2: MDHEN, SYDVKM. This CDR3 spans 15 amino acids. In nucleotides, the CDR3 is TGTGCCAGCAGCTTAGACAGGCTTGGCACCGGGGAGCTGTTTTTT. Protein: CASSLDRLGTGELFF.

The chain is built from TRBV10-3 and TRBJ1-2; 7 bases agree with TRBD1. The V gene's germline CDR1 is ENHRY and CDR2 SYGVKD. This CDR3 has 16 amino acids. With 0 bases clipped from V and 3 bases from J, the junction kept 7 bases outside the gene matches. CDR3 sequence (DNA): TGTGCCATCAGTGAGTCGAGAGCAGGGGGTGACTATGGCTACACCTTC. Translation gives CAISESRAGGDYGYTF.

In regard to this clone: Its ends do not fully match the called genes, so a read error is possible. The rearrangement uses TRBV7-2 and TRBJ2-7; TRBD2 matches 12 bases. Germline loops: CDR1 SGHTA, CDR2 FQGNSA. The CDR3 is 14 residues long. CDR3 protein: CASSLGLAGDPKNF. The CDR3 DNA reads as TGTGCCAGCAGCTTAGGACTAGCGGGGGACCCCAAGAACTTC.

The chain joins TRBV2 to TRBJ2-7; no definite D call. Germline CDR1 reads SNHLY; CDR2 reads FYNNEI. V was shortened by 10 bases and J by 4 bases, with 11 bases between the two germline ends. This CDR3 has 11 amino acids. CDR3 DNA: TGTGCCACCCTAGAGAGGTACGAGCAGTACTTC. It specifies CATLERYEQYF.

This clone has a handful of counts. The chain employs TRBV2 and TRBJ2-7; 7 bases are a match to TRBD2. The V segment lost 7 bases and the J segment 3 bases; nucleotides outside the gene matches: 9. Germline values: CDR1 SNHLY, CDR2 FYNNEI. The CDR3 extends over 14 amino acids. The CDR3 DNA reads TGTGCCAGCATAGGTGGGGGAGGGTACTACGAGCAGTACTTC. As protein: CASIGGGGYYEQYF.

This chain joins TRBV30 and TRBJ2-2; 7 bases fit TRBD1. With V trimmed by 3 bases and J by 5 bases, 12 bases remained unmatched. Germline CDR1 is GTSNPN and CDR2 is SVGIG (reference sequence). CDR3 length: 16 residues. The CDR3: CAWSLTRGRITGELFF. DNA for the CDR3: TGTGCCTGGAGCCTAACTAGGGGGCGCATTACCGGGGAGCTGTTTTTT.

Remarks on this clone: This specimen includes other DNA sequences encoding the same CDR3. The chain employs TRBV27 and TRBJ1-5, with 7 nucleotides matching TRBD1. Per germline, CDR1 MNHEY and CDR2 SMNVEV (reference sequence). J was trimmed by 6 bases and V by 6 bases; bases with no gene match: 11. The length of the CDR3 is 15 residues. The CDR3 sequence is CASSFSSTGLQPQHF. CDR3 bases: TGTGCCAGCAGCTTCTCGTCGACAGGGCTTCAGCCCCAGCATTTT.